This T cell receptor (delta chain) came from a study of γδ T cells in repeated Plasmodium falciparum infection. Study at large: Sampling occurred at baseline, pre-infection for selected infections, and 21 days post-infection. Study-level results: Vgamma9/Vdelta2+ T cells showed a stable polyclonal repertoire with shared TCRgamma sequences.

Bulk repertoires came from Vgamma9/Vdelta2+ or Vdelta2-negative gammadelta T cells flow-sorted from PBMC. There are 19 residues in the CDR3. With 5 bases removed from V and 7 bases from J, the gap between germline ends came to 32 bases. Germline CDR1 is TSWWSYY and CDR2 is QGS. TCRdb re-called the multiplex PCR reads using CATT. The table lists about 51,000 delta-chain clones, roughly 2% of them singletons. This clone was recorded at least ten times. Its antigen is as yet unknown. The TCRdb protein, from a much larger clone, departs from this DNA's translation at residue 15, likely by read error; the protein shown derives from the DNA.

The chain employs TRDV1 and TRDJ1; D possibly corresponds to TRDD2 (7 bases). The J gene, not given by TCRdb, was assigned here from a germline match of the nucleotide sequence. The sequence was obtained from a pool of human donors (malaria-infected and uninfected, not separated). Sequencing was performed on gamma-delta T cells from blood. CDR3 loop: CALGKAIFLLGWGWSKLIF. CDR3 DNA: TGTGCTCTTGGGAAGGCCATATTCCTACTCGGCTGGGGATGGAGTAAACTCATCTTT.